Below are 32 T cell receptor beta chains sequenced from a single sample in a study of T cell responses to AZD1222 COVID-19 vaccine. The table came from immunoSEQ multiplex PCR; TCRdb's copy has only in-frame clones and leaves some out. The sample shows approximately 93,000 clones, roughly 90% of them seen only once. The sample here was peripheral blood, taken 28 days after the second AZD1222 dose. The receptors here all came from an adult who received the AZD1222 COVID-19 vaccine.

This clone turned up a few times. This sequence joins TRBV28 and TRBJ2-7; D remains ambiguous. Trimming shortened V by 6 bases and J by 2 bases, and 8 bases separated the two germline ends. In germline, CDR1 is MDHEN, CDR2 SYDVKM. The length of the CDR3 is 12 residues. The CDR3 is CASSPSTYEQYF. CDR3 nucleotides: TGTGCCAGCAGCCCGTCGACCTACGAGCAGTACTTC.

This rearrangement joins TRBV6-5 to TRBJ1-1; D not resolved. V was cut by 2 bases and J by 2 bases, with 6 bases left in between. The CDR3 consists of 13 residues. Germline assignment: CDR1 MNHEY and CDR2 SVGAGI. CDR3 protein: CASSYDGNTEAFF. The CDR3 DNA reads TGTGCCAGCAGTTACGACGGAAACACTGAAGCTTTCTTT.

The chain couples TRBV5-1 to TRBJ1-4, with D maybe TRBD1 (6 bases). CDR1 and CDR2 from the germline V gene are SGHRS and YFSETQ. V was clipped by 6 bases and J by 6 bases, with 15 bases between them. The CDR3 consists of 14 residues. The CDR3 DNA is TGCGCCAGCAAAAACAGGGATGGAGATGAAAAACTGTTTTTT. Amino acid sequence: CASKNRDGDEKLFF.

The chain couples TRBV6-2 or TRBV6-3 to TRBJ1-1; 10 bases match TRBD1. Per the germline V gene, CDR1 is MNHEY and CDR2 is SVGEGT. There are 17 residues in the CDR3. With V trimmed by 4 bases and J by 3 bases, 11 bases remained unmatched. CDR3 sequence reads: CASSFGTGDSLYTEAFF. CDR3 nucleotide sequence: TGTGCCAGCAGTTTTGGGACAGGGGATTCCCTTTACACTGAAGCTTTCTTT.

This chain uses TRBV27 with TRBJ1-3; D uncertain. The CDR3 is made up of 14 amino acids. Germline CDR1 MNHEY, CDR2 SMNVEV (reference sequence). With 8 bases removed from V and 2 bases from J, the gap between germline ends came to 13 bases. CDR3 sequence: CASSLEGTGNTIYF. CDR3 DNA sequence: TGTGCCAGCTCCCTTGAGGGAACTGGAAACACCATATATTTT.

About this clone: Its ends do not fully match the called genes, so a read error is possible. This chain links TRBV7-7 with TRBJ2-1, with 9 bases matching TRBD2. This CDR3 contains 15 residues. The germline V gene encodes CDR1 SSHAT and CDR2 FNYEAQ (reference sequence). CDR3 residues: CASSLESSGANEQFF. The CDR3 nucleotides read TGTGCTAGCAGCTTAGAATCTAGCGGGGCCAATGAGCAGTTCTTC.

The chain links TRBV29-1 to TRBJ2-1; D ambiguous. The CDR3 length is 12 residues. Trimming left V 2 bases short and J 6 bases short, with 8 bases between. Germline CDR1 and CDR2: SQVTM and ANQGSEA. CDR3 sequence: CSVEPNSNEQFF. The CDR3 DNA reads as TGCAGCGTTGAACCCAACAGCAATGAGCAGTTCTTC.

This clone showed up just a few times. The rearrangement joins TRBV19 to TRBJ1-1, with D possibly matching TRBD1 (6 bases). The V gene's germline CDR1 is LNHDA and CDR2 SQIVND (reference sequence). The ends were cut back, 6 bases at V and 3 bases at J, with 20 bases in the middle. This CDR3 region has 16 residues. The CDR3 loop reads CASSRDTEGRDTEAFF. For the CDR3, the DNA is TGTGCCAGTAGCCGGGACACCGAAGGTAGGGACACTGAAGCTTTCTTT.

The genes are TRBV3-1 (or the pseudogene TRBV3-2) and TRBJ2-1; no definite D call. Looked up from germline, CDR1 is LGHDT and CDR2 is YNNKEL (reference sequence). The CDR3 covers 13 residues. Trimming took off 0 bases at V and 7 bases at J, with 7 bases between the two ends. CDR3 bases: TGTGCCAGCAGCCAAGAGGTACGTAATGAGCAGTTCTTC. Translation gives CASSQEVRNEQFF.

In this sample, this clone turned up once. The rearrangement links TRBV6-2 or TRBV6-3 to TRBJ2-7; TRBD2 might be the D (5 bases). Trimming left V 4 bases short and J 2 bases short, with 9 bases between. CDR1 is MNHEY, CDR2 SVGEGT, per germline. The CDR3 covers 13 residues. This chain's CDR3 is CASSSRGPYEQYF. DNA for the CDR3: TGTGCCAGCAGTTCACGGGGTCCCTACGAGCAGTACTTC.

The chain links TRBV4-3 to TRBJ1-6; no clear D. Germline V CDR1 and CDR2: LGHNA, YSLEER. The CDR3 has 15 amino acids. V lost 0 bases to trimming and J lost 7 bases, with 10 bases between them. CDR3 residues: CASSQDWTGNSPLHF. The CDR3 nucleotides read TGCGCCAGCAGCCAAGATTGGACCGGGAATTCACCCCTCCACTTT.

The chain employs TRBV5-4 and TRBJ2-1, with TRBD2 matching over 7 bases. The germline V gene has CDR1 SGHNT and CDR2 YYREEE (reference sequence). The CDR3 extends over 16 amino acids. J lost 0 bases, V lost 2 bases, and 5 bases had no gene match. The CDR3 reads CASSFWGGSSYNEQFF. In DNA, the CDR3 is TGTGCCAGCAGCTTTTGGGGGGGAAGCTCCTACAATGAGCAGTTCTTC. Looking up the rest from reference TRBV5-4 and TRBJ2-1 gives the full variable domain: ETGVTQSPTHLIKTRGQQVTLRCSSQSGHNTVSWYQQALGQGPQFIFQYYREEENGRGNFPPRFSGLQFPNYSSELNVNALELDDSALYLCASSFWGGSSYNEQFFGPGTRLTVL.

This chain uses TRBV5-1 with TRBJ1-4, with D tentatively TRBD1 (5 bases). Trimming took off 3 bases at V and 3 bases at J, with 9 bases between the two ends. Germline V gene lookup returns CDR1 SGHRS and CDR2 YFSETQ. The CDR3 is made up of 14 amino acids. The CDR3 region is CASSSSRANEKLFF. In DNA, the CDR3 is TGCGCCAGCAGCTCCTCCAGGGCTAATGAAAAACTGTTTTTT. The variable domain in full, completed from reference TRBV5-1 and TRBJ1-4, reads KAGVTQTPRYLIKTRGQQVTLSCSPISGHRSVSWYQQTPGQGLQFLFEYFSETQRNKGNFPGRFSGRQFSNSRSEMNVSTLELGDSALYLCASSSSRANEKLFFGSGTQLSVL.

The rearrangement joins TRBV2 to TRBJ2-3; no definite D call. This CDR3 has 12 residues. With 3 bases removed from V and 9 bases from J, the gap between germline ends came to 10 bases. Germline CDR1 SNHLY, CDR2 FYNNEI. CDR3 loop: CASSELVPTQYF. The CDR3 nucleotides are TGTGCCAGCAGTGAGCTAGTCCCGACGCAGTATTTT. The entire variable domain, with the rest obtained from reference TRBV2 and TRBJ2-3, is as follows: EPEVTQTPSHQVTQMGQEVILRCVPISNHLYFYWYRQILGQKVEFLVSFYNNEISEKSEIFDDQFSVERPDGSNFTLKIRSTKLEDSAMYFCASSELVPTQYFGPGTRLTVL.

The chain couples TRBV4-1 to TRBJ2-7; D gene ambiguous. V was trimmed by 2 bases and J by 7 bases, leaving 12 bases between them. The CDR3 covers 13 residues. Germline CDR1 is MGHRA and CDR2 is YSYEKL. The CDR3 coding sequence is TGCGCCAGCAGCCAAACCCCCTCGTTTGAGCAGTACTTC. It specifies CASSQTPSFEQYF.

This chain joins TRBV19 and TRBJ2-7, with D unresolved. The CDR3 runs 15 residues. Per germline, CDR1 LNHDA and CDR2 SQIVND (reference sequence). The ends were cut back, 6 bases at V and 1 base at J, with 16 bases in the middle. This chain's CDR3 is CASSSPADGSYEQYF. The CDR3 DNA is TGTGCCAGTAGCTCCCCCGCGGACGGATCCTACGAGCAGTACTTC.

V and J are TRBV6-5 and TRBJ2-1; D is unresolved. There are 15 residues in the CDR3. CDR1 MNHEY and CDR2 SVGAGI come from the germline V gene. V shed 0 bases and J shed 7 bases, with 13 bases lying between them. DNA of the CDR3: TGTGCCAGCAGTTACTCGACGACTTTTGGGAATGAGCAGTTCTTC. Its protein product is CASSYSTTFGNEQFF.

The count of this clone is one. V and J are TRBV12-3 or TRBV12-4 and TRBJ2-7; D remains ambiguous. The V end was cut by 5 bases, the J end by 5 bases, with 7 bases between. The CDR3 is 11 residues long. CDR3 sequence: CASSPLDEQYF. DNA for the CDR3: TGTGCCAGCAGTCCGCTTGACGAGCAGTACTTC.

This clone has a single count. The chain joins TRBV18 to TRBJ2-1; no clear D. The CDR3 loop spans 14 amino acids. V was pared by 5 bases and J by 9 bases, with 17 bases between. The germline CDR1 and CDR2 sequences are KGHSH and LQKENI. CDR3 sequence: CASSSTIGRAEQFF. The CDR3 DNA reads TGTGCCAGCTCATCGACCATAGGACGGGCTGAGCAGTTCTTC.

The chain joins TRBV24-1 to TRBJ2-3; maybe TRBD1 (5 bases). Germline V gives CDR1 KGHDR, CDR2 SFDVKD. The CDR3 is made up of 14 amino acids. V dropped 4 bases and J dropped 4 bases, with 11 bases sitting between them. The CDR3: CATSDPYRPDTQYF. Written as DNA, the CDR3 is TGTGCCACCAGTGACCCGTACAGGCCAGATACGCAGTATTTT.

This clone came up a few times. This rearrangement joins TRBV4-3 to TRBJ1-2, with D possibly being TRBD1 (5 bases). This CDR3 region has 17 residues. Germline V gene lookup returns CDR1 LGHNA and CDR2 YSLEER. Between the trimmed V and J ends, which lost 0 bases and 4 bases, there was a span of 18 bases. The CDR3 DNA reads TGCGCCAGCAGCCAAGATAGAAGGACAAGGTCTTTCTATGGCTACACCTTC. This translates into CASSQDRRTRSFYGYTF.

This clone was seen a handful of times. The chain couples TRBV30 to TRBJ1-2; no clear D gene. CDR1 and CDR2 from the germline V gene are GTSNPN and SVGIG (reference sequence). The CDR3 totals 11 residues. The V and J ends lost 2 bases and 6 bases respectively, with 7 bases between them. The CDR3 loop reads CAWSLRNGYTF. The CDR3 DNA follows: TGTGCCTGGAGTCTTCGTAATGGCTACACCTTC.

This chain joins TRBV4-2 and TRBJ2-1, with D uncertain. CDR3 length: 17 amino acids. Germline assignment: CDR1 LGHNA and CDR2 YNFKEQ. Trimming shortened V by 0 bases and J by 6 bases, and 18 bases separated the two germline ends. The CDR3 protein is CASSQEAFGSAANEQFF. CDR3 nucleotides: TGTGCCAGCAGCCAAGAAGCGTTCGGTTCAGCCGCCAATGAGCAGTTCTTC.

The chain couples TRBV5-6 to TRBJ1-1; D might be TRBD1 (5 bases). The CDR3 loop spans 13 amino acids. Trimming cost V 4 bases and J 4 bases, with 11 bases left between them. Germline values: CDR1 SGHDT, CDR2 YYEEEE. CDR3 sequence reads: CASSRGGGTEAFF. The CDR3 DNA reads TGTGCCAGCAGCCGAGGCGGGGGCACTGAAGCTTTCTTT.

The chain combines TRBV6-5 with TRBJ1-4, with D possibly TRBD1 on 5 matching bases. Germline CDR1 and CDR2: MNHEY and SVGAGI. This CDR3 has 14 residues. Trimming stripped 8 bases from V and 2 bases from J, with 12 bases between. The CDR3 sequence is CASSPGGTNEKLFF. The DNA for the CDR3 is TGTGCCAGCTCCCCGGGGGGGACTAATGAAAAACTGTTTTTT.

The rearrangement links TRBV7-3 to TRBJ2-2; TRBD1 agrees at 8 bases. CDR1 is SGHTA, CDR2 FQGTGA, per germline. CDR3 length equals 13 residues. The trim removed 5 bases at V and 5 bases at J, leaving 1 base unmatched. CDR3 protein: CASSRTGTGELFF. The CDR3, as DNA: TGTGCCAGCAGCCGGACAGGGACCGGGGAGCTGTTTTTT.

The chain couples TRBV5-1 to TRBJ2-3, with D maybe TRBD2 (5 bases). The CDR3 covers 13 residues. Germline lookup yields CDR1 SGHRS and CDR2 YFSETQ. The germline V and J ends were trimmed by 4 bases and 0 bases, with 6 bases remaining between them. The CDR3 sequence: CASSTGSTDTQYF. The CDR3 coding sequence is TGCGCCAGCAGCACGGGAAGCACAGATACGCAGTATTTT.

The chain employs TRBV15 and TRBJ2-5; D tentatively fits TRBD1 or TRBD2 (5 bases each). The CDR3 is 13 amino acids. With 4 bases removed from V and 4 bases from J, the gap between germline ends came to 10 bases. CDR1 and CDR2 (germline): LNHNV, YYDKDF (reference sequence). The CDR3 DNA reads TGTGCCACCAGCATTAGAGGGGCAGAGACCCAGTACTTC. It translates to CATSIRGAETQYF.

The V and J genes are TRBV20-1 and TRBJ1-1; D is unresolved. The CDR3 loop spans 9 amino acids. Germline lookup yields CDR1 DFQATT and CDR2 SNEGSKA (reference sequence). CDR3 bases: TGCACTACATCTCACTCAGCTTTCTTT. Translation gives CTTSHSAFF.

The CDR3 protein is CASSLAHSYNSPLHF. In DNA form, the CDR3 reads TGTGCCAGCAGCTTGGCCCACTCCTATAATTCACCCCTCCACTTT. V and J are TRBV5-5 and TRBJ1-6; D not resolved. This CDR3 has 15 residues. Germline V CDR1 and CDR2: SGHKS, YYEKEE (reference sequence). V lost 0 bases to trimming and J lost 0 bases, with 4 bases between them.

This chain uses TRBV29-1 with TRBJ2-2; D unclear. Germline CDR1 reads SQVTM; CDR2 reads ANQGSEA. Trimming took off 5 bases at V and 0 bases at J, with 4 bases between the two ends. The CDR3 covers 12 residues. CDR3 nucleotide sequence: TGCAGCGTTCAACCGAACACCGGGGAGCTGTTTTTT. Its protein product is CSVQPNTGELFF.

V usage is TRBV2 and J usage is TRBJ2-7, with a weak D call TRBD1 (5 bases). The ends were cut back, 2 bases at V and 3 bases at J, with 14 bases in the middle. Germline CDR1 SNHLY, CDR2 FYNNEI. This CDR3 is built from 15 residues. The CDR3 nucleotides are TGTGCCAGCAGTGAAAGGGCAGGACAAGACTACGAGCAGTACTTC. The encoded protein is CASSERAGQDYEQYF.